This T cell receptor beta chain was observed in a study of vaccination and CD4 T cells after COVID-19. The wider study: For post-vaccine samples, collection took place a median approximately 77 days after dose two, ranging from 14 to 241. The cells in question were stimulated using overlapping spike peptides derived from SARS-CoV-2, HCoV-NL63, HCoV-OC43 and HCoV-229E.

A remark on this clonotype: Its specificity is not known.

This CDR3 has 12 residues. Trimming shortened V by 3 bases and J by 6 bases, and 6 bases separated the two germline ends. Sequenced with the Oncomine TCR Beta short-read assay was DNA taken from cultured CD4+ T cells. MiXCR, run by TCRdb on the PCR reads, gives a single entry per CDR3 protein. This sample has roughly 12,000 distinct CDR3 sequences; 40% to 55% occur once, and the top ten carry 21%. The treatment is: roughly nine-day PBMC culture with coronavirus spike peptide pools or control peptides (ViraFEST assay). Antigen-specific T cells were expanded with peptide pools by ViraFEST, and TCRs were then sequenced.

This chain joins TRBV12-3 or TRBV12-4 and TRBJ1-5; D is unclear. The sequencing input was CD4+ T cells from blood, cultured in vitro. The receptor's source is a human donor who had recovered from COVID-19. CDR3 sequence (DNA): TGTGCCAGCAGTTTTTCAGCTCAGCCCCAGCATTTT. As protein: CASSFSAQPQHF.